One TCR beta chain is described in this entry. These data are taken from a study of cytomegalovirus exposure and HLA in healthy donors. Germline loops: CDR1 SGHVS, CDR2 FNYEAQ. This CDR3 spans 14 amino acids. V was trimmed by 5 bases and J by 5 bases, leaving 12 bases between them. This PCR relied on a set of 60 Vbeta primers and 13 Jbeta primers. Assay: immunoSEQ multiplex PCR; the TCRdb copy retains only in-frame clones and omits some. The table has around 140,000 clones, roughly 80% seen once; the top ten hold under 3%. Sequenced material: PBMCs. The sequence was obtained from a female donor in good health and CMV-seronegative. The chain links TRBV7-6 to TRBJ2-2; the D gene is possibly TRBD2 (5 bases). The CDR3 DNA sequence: TGTGCCAGCAGCCGGGGAGTGAGGACCGGGGAGCTGTTTTTT. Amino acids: CASSRGVRTGELFF.